The 5 T cell receptor beta chains in this list originate from one sample, sequenced in a study of cytomegalovirus exposure and HLA in healthy donors (TCRdb year 2017). Receptor amplification or capture employed the immunoSEQ multiplex PCR assay. A mixture of 60 forward primers for TCR Vbeta segments and 13 reverse primers for TCR Jbeta segments was used in the multiplex PCR. TCRdb took this table from immuneACCESS and kept in-frame rearrangements with V and J called. Such tables lack part of the clones; where checked against another copy, unresolved V genes explain under half of the gap, and the rest is unexplained. Recorded for this sample are about 130,000 clones; around 80% of them occurred a single time. Of the sample, around 4.1% falls within the top ten clones. The specimen was PBMCs. These receptors were collected from a woman between 40 and 50 years old in good health and CMV-seronegative.

With respect to this clone: Mismatch with germline at one junction end may stem from a read error. In nucleotides, the CDR3 is TGTGCCAGCAGCTTAGCCGGGACTAGCGGGAGGGGCTTGAATTTT. Translating it yields CASSLAGTSGRGLNF. V gene TRBV11-2 combines with J gene TRBJ2-3; 16 nucleotides agree with TRBD2. CDR3 length: 15 residues. Germline-derived CDR1 and CDR2 are SGHAT and FQNNGV.

The gene calls are TRBV7-8 and TRBJ1-1, with unresolved D. Per the germline V gene, CDR1 is SGHVS and CDR2 is FQNEAQ. The CDR3 contains 13 residues. Trimming left V 2 bases short and J 5 bases short, with 9 bases between. The CDR3 bases are TGTGCCAGCAGCTTAATTGAGTGGACTGAAGCTTTCTTT. Translating it yields CASSLIEWTEAFF.

V is TRBV29-1 and J is TRBJ2-7; 10 bases fit TRBD1. V gave up 5 bases and J gave up 3 bases; unmatched junction bases: 4. Germline V gene lookup returns CDR1 SQVTM and CDR2 ANQGSEA. CDR3 length: 13 amino acids. Written as DNA, the CDR3 is TGCAGCGTTCGACAGGGGGCGGTCTACGAGCAGTACTTC. This sequence encodes CSVRQGAVYEQYF.

The rearrangement links TRBV16 to TRBJ1-6; TRBD1 agrees at 10 bases. V was pared by 3 bases and J by 7 bases, with 0 bases of the junction left unmatched. Germline CDR1 and CDR2: KGHSY and FQNENV. The CDR3 extends over 14 amino acids. Written as DNA, the CDR3 is TGTGCCAGCAGCCAGGGACAGGGGAATTCACCCCTCCACTTT. Encoded protein: CASSQGQGNSPLHF.

The chain links TRBV7-3 to TRBJ2-1, with 7 bases fitting TRBD1. The germline V gene has CDR1 SGHTA and CDR2 FQGTGA. With V trimmed by 5 bases and J by 5 bases, 6 bases remained unmatched. The CDR3 is made up of 14 amino acids. The CDR3 DNA reads TGTGCCAGCAGCCCAGGGGGTACTAACAATGAGCAGTTCTTC. It encodes CASSPGGTNNEQFF.